This T cell receptor beta chain was obtained from a study of T-cell memory formation after mild COVID-19. TCRdb passed the 5' RACE reads through MiXCR, listing each CDR3 protein once. The sample holds approximately 270,000 distinct CDR3 sequences, roughly 16% seen once. CDR1 is SGDLS, CDR2 YYNGEE, per germline. This CDR3 region has 15 residues. Trimming at V came to 0 bases and at J to 8 bases, leaving 8 bases not matched to a gene. This sequence joins TRBV9 and TRBJ2-1; TRBD2 matches at 7 bases. Input material: PBMCs or a T cell subset sorted from them (not recorded which). The clonotype comes from a man aged 18-30 years who had mild COVID-19 (a few samples of this study predate the infection). Cell type and time point are not known. The chain's CDR3 is CASSVVGLVFDEQFF. The CDR3 region has the DNA TGTGCCAGCAGCGTAGTAGGACTAGTATTCGATGAGCAGTTCTTC.